Listed below are T cell receptor beta chains from one sample, sequenced in a study of control samples from healthy donors and cancer patients. Repertoires were generated with immunoSEQ multiplex PCR, while TCRdb's copy carries only in-frame clones and drops some. Here the sample spans approximately 150,000 clones, about nine tenths being singletons. What was sequenced was blood. These receptors were collected from a man in his thirties or forties in good health. Both conserved end residues are part of each CDR3. The D gene is left open where the match is weak. Clone size is given for some rows only: seen once, a few or many times, or a class if the clone is expanded.

TRBV5-1	TRBJ2-7	-	-	CASSSLQEQYF	TGCGCCAGCAGCTCCCTCCAGGAGCAGTACTTC
TRBV5-1	TRBJ2-5	TRBD2	-	CASSLTSGGFETQYF	TGCGCCAGCAGCTTGACTAGCGGGGGGTTTGAGACCCAGTACTTC
TRBV6-5	TRBJ1-1	-	-	CASSTGAEAFF	TGTGCCAGCAGTACCGGGGCTGAAGCTTTCTTT
TRBV25-1	TRBJ2-2	-	-	CARGTGPDAGELFF	TGTGCCCGCGGGACCGGGCCCGACGCCGGGGAGCTGTTTTTT
TRBV19	TRBJ2-3	-	-	CASSADQLRDTQYF	TGTGCCAGTAGTGCCGATCAGCTTAGGGATACGCAGTATTTT
TRBV21-1	TRBJ2-4	-	-	CASSNINIPLVPISKNIQYF	TGTGCCAGCAGCAATATAAATATCCCCCTGGTCCCCATTTCTAAAAACATTCAGTACTTC
TRBV6-5	TRBJ2-1	TRBD2	-	CASSYSGAYNEQFF	TGTGCCAGCAGTTACAGCGGGGCCTACAATGAGCAGTTCTTC
TRBV28	TRBJ1-2	TRBD1	-	CASSFNRDRVYTF	TGTGCCAGCAGTTTTAATCGGGACAGGGTATACACCTTC
TRBV6-5	TRBJ1-1	-	-	CASSYGVSVAEAFF	TGTGCCAGCAGTTACGGAGTGTCGGTCGCTGAAGCTTTCTTT
TRBV2	TRBJ1-1	-	-	CASRRRPEGVAAEAFF	TGTGCCAGCAGAAGGCGCCCCGAGGGGGTGGCGGCTGAAGCTTTCTTT
TRBV7-2	TRBJ2-7	-	-	CASSTLYEQYF	TGTGCCAGCAGCACGCTCTACGAGCAGTACTTC
TRBV15	TRBJ2-7	TRBD1	-	CATSPRTGMPVEQYF	TGTGCCACCAGCCCCCGGACAGGGATGCCGGTCGAGCAGTACTTC
TRBV9	TRBJ1-4	TRBD1	-	CASSPGQRNEKLFF	TGTGCCAGCAGCCCGGGACAGCGAAATGAAAAACTGTTTTTT
TRBV11-3	TRBJ2-7	TRBD1	-	CASSTGGHEQYF	TGTGCCAGCAGTACAGGGGGCCACGAGCAGTACTTC
TRBV7-9	TRBJ1-2	-	-	CASSQYNYGYTF	TGTGCCAGCAGCCAATACAACTATGGCTACACCTTC
TRBV27	TRBJ2-7	TRBD1	few	CASAETGIDEQYF	TGTGCCAGCGCGGAGACAGGGATTGACGAGCAGTACTTC
TRBV9	TRBJ2-3	TRBD2	-	CASSASPSGGAGDTQYF	TGTGCCAGCAGCGCAAGTCCTAGCGGGGGGGCCGGAGATACGCAGTATTTT
TRBV6-4	TRBJ1-5	-	-	CASSDRVSNQPQHF	TGTGCCAGCAGTGACAGGGTTAGCAATCAGCCCCAGCATTTT
TRBV28	TRBJ1-1	-	-	CASSPRLTVEAFF	TGTGCCAGCAGTCCCCGGTTAACAGTCGAAGCTTTCTTT
TRBV7-2	TRBJ2-2	TRBD2	-	CASSYRTSGGLFTGELFF	TGTGCCAGCAGCTATAGGACTAGCGGGGGTCTATTCACCGGGGAGCTGTTTTTT
TRBV6-6	TRBJ1-4	-	-	CASSFSADTNEKLFF	TGTGCCAGCAGTTTCTCGGCAGATACTAATGAAAAACTGTTTTTT
TRBV28	TRBJ1-2	-	-	CASSLPGAYGYTF	TGTGCCAGCAGTTTGCCAGGGGCCTATGGCTACACCTTC
TRBV21-1	TRBJ1-5	-	once	CASSTRRGGQWGNQPQHF	TGTGCCAGCAGCACGAGGAGAGGGGGGCAGTGGGGCAATCAGCCCCAGCATTTT
TRBV7-3	TRBJ2-3	TRBD2	-	CASSASGGSSTDTQYF	TGTGCCAGCAGCGCTAGCGGGGGGTCCAGCACAGATACGCAGTATTTT
TRBV6-1	TRBJ1-5	-	-	CASSEPGKGQPQHF	TGTGCCAGCAGTGAACCGGGAAAGGGACAGCCCCAGCATTTT
TRBV4-2	TRBJ1-2	TRBD1	-	CASSPPGTVNGYTF	TGTGCCAGCAGCCCTCCCGGGACAGTCAATGGCTACACCTTC
TRBV19	TRBJ1-5	-	-	CASSIKDSHNQPQHF	TGTGCCAGTAGTATAAAAGACAGCCACAATCAGCCCCAGCATTTT
TRBV6-5	TRBJ1-6	-	-	CASSSSYNSPLHF	TGTGCCAGCAGTTCATCATATAATTCACCCCTCCACTTT
TRBV6-5	TRBJ2-1	-	-	CASSYGPGANNEQFF	TGTGCCAGCAGTTACGGGCCGGGGGCTAACAATGAGCAGTTCTTC
TRBV11-2	TRBJ1-2	TRBD1	-	CASSPTGANYGYTF	TGTGCCAGCAGCCCGACAGGGGCTAACTATGGCTACACCTTC
TRBV5-1	TRBJ2-7	TRBD1	-	CASSLAQGAGEQYF	TGCGCCAGCAGCTTGGCGCAGGGGGCTGGGGAGCAGTACTTC
TRBV5-1	TRBJ1-5	TRBD1	-	CASSLEAGGSNQPQHF	TGCGCCAGCAGCTTGGAGGCAGGGGGTAGCAATCAGCCCCAGCATTTT
TRBV28	TRBJ1-5	-	-	CASSSPGGNQPQHF	TGTGCCAGCAGTTCCCCGGGAGGCAATCAGCCCCAGCATTTT
TRBV21-1	TRBJ1-4	-	-	CASSKVRATGQVFHEKLFF	TGTGCCAGCAGCAAAGTAAGAGCGACAGGGCAAGTGTTCCATGAAAAACTGTTTTTT
TRBV14	TRBJ1-1	TRBD1	-	CASSLSRGRFTEAFF	TGTGCCAGCAGCCTGAGCAGGGGGCGATTCACTGAAGCTTTCTTT
TRBV2	TRBJ1-3	TRBD1	-	CASSELPGQGIGSSGNTIYF	TGTGCCAGCAGTGAACTTCCGGGACAGGGTATCGGAAGCTCTGGAAACACCATATATTTT
TRBV4-1	TRBJ1-5	-	-	CASSQDRENNQPQHF	TGCGCCAGCAGCCAAGACAGGGAGAACAATCAGCCCCAGCATTTT
TRBV5-6	TRBJ1-3	-	few	CASSFIGPASGNTIYF	TGTGCCAGCAGCTTTATCGGGCCAGCCTCTGGAAACACCATATATTTT
TRBV10-3	TRBJ1-2	TRBD1	-	CAISPGQGHGYTF	TGTGCCATCAGTCCGGGACAGGGTCATGGCTACACCTTC
TRBV9	TRBJ1-6	TRBD1	-	CASSLGLQGANSPLHF	TGTGCCAGCAGTCTGGGTCTCCAGGGGGCTAATTCACCCCTCCACTTT
TRBV10-1	TRBJ1-1	-	-	CASSGQADTEAFF	TGCGCCAGCAGTGGACAGGCCGACACTGAAGCTTTCTTT